This T cell receptor (beta chain) originates from a study of blood T cell repertoires in COVID-19. Study summary: Donors in the United States, Italy and Spain gave samples during acute or convalescent COVID-19. PBMCs, B-cell-depleted T cells, or T cells provided the cDNA or gDNA that made up the material.

Original processing notes: Reference gene primer amplification gave nucleated cell count estimates. Assay: immunoSEQ multiplex PCR; the TCRdb copy retains only in-frame clones and omits some. That table supplies the V and J calls and clone size; D and trimming were determined from the DNA. The data contain 100,000 to 150,000 clones, roughly 90% of them seen just once; the ten biggest clones take up 6% to 8.5%. Sequencing was carried out using peripheral blood. The clonotype originates from a man over 45 with acute or convalescent COVID-19.

The CDR3 protein is CAWSGQGAGGYTF. In DNA, the CDR3 is TGTGCCTGGAGTGGACAGGGGGCGGGCGGCTACACCTTC. This chain uses TRBV30 with TRBJ1-2; TRBD1 matches 10 bases. CDR3 length: 13 residues. The germline V gene encodes CDR1 GTSNPN and CDR2 SVGIG (reference sequence). Trimming cost V 1 base and J 8 bases; bases outside gene matches: 4.